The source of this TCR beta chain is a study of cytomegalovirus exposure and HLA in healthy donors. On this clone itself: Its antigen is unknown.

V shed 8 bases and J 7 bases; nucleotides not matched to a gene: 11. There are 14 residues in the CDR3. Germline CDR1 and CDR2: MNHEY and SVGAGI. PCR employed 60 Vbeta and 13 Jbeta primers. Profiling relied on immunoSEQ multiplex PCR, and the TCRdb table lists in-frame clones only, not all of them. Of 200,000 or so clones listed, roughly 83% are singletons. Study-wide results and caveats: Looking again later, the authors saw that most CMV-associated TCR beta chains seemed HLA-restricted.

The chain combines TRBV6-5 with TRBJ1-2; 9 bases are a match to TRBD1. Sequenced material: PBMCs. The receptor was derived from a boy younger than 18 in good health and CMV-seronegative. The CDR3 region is CASGSRTGVGGYTF. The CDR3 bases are TGTGCCAGCGGGAGCAGGACAGGGGTGGGTGGCTACACCTTC.